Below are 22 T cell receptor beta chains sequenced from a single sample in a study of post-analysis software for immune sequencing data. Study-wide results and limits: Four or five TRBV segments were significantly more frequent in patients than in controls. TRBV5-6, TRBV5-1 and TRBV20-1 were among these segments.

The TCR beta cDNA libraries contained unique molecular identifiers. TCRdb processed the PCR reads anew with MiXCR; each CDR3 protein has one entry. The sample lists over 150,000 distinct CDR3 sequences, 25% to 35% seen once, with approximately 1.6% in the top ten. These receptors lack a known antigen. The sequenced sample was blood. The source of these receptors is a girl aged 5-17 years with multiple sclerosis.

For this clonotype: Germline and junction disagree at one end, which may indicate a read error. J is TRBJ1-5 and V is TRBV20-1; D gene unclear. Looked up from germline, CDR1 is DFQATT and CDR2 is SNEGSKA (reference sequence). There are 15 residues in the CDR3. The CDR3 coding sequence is TGCAGTGCGAGGACGGATGATTATAGCAATCAGTCCCAGCATTTT. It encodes CSARTDDYSNQSQHF.

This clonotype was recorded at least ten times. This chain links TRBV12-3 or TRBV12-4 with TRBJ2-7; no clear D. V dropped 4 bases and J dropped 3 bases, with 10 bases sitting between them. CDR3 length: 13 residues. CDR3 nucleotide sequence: TGTGCCAGCAGTTCCCGACATCGCTACGAGCAGTACTTC. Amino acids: CASSSRHRYEQYF.

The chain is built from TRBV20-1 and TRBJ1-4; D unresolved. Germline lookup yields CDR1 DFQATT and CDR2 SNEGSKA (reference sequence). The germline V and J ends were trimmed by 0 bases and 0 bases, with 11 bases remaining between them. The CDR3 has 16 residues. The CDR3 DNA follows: TGCAGTGCTAGAGATCGGTGGAGGGCAACTAATGAAAAACTGTTTTTT. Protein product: CSARDRWRATNEKLFF.

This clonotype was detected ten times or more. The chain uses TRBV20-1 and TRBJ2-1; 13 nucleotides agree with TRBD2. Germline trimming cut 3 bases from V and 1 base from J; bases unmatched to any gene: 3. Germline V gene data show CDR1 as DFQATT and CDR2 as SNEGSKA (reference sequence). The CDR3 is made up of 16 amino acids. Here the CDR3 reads CSARGTSGTSYNEQFF. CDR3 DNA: TGCAGTGCTAGGGGGACTAGCGGGACATCCTACAATGAGCAGTTCTTC.

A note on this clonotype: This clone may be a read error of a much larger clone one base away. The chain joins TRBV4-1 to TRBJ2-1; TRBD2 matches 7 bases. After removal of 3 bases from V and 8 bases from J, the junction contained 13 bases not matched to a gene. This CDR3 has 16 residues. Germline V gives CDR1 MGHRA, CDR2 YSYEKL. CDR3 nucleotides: TGCGCCAGCAGCCATGAACGAGCGGGAAGTACATATGAGCAGTTCTTC. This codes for CASSHERAGSTYEQFF.

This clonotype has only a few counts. The chain's CDR3 is CASSQDPTNNEQFF. As DNA, the CDR3 is TGTGCCAGCAGCCAAGATCCAACCAACAATGAGCAGTTCTTC. The chain recombines TRBV3-1 with TRBJ2-1; D remains unclear. CDR1 and CDR2 (germline): LGHDT, YNNKEL (reference sequence). Trimming took off 0 bases at V and 5 bases at J, with 8 bases between the two ends. This CDR3 is 14 amino acids long.

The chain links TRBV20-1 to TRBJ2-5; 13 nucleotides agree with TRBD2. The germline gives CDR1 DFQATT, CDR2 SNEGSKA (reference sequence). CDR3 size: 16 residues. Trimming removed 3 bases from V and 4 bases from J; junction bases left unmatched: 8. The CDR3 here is CSARGTSGTSRETQYF. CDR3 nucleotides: TGCAGTGCTAGGGGGACTAGCGGGACCTCTCGAGAGACCCAGTACTTC.

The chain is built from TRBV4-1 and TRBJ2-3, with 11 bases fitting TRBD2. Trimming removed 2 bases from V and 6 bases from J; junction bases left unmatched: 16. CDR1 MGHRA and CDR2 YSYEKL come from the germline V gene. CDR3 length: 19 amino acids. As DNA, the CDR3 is TGCGCCAGCAGCCAACTCTCCAGTGGTAGCGGGAGGGAAGGTGATACGCAGTATTTT. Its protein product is CASSQLSSGSGREGDTQYF.

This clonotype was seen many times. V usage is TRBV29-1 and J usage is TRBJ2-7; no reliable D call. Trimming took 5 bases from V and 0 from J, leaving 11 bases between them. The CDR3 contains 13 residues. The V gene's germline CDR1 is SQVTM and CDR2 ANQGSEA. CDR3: CSVRDPDSYEQYF. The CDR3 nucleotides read TGCAGCGTTCGTGACCCGGACTCCTACGAGCAGTACTTC.

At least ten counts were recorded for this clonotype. CDR3 residues: CAITRTGSYDEQFF. The CDR3 DNA reads TGTGCCATAACCCGGACAGGGTCATACGATGAGCAGTTCTTC. The V and J genes are TRBV10-3 and TRBJ2-1, with 8 bases that match TRBD1. The CDR3 sequence is 14 residues long. Trimming cost V 9 bases and J 8 bases; bases outside gene matches: 12. Germline CDR1 is ENHRY and CDR2 is SYGVKD.

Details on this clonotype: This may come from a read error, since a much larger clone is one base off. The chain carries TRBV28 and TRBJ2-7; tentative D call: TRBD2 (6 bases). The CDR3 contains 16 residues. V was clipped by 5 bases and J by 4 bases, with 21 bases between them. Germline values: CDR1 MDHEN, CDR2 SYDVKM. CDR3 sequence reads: CASSRVRDFPCYEQYF. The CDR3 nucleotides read TGTGCCAGCAGTAGAGTCCGGGACTTCCCTTGTTACGAGCAGTACTTC.

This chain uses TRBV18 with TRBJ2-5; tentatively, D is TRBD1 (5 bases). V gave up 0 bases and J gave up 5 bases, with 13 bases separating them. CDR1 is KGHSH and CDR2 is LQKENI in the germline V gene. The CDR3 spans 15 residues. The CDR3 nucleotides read TGTGCCAGCTCACCACCTGACAGTTCGCGGGAGACCCAGTACTTC. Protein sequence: CASSPPDSSRETQYF.

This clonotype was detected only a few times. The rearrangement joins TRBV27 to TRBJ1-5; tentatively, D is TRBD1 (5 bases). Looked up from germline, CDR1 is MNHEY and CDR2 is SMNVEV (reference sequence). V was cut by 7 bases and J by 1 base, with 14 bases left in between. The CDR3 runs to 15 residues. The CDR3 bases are TGTGCCAGCACCCACTACGGGGGAAGCAATCAGCCCCAGCATTTT. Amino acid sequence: CASTHYGGSNQPQHF.

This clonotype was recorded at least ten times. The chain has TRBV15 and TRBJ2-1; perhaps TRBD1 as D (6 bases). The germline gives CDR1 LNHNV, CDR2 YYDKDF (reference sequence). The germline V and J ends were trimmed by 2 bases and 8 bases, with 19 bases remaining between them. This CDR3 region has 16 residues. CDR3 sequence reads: CATSRTLAAGVDEQFF. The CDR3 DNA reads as TGTGCCACCAGCAGAACGTTGGCGGCAGGGGTGGATGAGCAGTTCTTC.

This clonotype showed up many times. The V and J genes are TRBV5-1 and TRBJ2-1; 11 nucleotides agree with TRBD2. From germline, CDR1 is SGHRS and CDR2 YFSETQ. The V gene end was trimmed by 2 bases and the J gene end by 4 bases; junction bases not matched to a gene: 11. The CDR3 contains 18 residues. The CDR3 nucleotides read TGCGCCAGCAGCTTAGAGATGACTAGCGGGGTCCTTTACAATGAGCAGTTCTTC. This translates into CASSLEMTSGVLYNEQFF.

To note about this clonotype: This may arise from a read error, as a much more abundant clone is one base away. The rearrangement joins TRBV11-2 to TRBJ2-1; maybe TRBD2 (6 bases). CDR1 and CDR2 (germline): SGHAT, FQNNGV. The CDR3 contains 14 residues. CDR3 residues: CASSVEGLDNEQFF. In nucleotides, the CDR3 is TGTGCCAGCAGCGTAGAGGGACTGGACAATGAGCAGTTCTTC.

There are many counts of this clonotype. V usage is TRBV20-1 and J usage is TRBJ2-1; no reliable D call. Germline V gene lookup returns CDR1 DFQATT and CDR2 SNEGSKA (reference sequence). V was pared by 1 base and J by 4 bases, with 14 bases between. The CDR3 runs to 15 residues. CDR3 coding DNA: TGCAGTGCTAGAGTAAAGGTTTTAGTGTACAATGAGCAGTTCTTC. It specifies CSARVKVLVYNEQFF.

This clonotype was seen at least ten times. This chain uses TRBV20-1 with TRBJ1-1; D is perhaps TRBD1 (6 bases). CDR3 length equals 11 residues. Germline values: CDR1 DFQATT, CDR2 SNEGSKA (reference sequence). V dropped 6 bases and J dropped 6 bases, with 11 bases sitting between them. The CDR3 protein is CSAETGSEAFF. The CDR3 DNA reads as TGCAGTGCCGAGACAGGCTCTGAAGCTTTCTTT.

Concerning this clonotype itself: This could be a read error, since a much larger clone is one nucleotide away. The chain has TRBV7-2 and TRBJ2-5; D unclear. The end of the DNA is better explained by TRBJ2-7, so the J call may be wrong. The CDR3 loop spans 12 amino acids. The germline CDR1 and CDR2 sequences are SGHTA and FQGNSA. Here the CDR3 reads CASGLAEYEQYF. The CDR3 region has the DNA TGTGCCAGCGGCTTAGCAGAGTACGAGCAGTACTTC.

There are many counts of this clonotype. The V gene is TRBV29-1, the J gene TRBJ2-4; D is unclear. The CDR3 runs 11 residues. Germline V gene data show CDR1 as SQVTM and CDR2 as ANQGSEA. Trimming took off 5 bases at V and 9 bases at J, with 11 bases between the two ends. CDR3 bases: TGCAGCGTTTGGGTGGGTCGCATTCAGTACTTC. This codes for CSVWVGRIQYF.

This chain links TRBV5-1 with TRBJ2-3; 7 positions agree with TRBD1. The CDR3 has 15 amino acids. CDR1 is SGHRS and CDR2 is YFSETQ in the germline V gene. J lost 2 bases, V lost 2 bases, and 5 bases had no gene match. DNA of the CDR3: TGCGCCAGCAGCTTATCGGGACAGAACACAGATACGCAGTATTTT. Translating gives CASSLSGQNTDTQYF. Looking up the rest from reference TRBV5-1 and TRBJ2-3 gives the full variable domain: KAGVTQTPRYLIKTRGQQVTLSCSPISGHRSVSWYQQTPGQGLQFLFEYFSETQRNKGNFPGRFSGRQFSNSRSEMNVSTLELGDSALYLCASSLSGQNTDTQYFGPGTRLTVL.

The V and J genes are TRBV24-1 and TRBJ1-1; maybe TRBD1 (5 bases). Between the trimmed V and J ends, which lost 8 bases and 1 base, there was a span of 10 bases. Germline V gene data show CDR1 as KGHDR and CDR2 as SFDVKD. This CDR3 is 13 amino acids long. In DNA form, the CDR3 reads TGTGCCACCACGAACAGGTGGAACACTGAAGCTTTCTTT. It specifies CATTNRWNTEAFF.